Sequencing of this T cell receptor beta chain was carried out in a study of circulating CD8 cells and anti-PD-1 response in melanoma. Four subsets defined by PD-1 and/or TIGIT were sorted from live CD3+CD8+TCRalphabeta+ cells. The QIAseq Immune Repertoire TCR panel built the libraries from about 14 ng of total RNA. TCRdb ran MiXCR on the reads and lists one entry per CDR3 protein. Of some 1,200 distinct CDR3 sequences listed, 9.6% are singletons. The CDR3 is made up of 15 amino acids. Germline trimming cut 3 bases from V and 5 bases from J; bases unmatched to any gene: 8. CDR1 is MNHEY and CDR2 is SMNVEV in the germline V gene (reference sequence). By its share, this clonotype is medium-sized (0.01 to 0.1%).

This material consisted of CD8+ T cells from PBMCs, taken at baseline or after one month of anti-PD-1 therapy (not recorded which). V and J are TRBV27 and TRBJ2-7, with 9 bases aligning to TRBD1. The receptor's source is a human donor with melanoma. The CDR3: CASSLSQGAVHEQYF. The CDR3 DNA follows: TGTGCCAGCAGTTTGTCACAGGGGGCGGTCCACGAGCAGTACTTC.